This T cell receptor beta chain comes out of a study of CD8 T cells in Susac syndrome. Study-wide results and limits: By the study's own acknowledgment, its TCR sequencing and HLA analysis included relatively few individuals.

cDNA came from around 0.5 to 1 ug RNA primed by random hexamers. Multiplex PCR with immunoSEQ amplified the TCR beta CDR3 across 54 Vbeta and 13 Jbeta. MiXCR was run by TCRdb on the immunoSEQ multiplex PCR reads, yielding one entry per CDR3 protein. The sample has approximately 160,000 distinct CDR3 sequences; roughly 94% are singletons. Sequencing of TCR beta, carried out with a high-throughput approach, was applied to CD8+ and CD4+ T cells from the blood. It was negative isolation that provided the CD8+ and CD4+ T cells, whereas TEMRA cells were enriched by FACS. Comment on this clonotype: Its antigen is undetermined.

V was pared by 3 bases and J by 4 bases, with 12 bases between. The CDR3 contains 14 residues. The sample was CD4+ T cells from PBMCs. This receptor was obtained from a human donor with multiple sclerosis. The V gene is TRBV12-3 or TRBV12-4, the J gene TRBJ1-2; D not resolved. CDR3 loop: CASSFNQAAYGYTF. DNA for the CDR3: TGTGCCAGCAGTTTCAATCAGGCCGCCTATGGCTACACCTTC.